Presented here are 4 T cell receptor beta chains from one specimen sequenced in a study of cytomegalovirus exposure and HLA in healthy donors. In the PCR, 60 Vbeta and 13 Jbeta primers were used. The assay was immunoSEQ multiplex PCR, and TCRdb's table has in-frame clones only and misses some. The repertoire holds about 120,000 clones, with about 70% as singletons. The sample comprised PBMCs. Source of these receptors: a man aged 25 to 40 in good health and CMV-seropositive.

V gene TRBV6-6 combines with J gene TRBJ2-3, with 10 bases that match TRBD1. The trim removed 1 base at V and 4 bases at J, leaving 5 bases unmatched. The CDR3 has 16 residues. Per germline, CDR1 MNHNY and CDR2 SVGAGI (reference sequence). The CDR3 bases are TGTGCCAGCAGTTACTGGGACAGGGGTGGCCCAGATACGCAGTATTTT. Amino acid sequence: CASSYWDRGGPDTQYF.

With respect to this clone: Compared with germline, one end of the junction differs, possibly owing to a read error. The chain couples TRBV7-9 to TRBJ1-6; 11 bases are a match to TRBD1. This CDR3 has 14 amino acids. Germline-derived CDR1 and CDR2 are SEHNR and FQNEAQ (reference sequence). Written as DNA, the CDR3 is TGTTCCAGCAGCTGGGACAGGGGGACTTCACCCCTCCACTTT. Its protein is CSSSWDRGTSPLHF.

This clone was counted between two and nine times. This rearrangement joins TRBV7-6 to TRBJ2-5; perhaps TRBD1 as D (6 bases). This CDR3 comprises 13 residues. CDR1 is SGHVS, CDR2 FNYEAQ, per germline. V shed 5 bases and J shed 2 bases, with 9 bases lying between them. The CDR3 region is CASSGGRQETQYF. CDR3 sequence (DNA): TGTGCCAGCAGCGGGGGCCGACAAGAGACCCAGTACTTC.

The rearrangement joins TRBV28 to TRBJ1-2, with a weak D call TRBD1 (6 bases). Trimming shortened V by 7 bases and J by 8 bases, and 23 bases separated the two germline ends. Germline loops: CDR1 MDHEN, CDR2 SYDVKM. The CDR3 has 15 residues. CDR3 sequence (DNA): TGTGCCAGCAAACTCATACAGGGTCTAGGGGTAGGCTACACCTTC. Its translation is CASKLIQGLGVGYTF.